The 11 T cell receptor beta chains reported below all come from one sample, sequenced in a study of blood T cell repertoires in COVID-19. Only in-frame clones appear in the TCRdb table, and some are missing; sequencing was by immunoSEQ multiplex PCR. The sample records a few hundred thousand clones, roughly 80% being singletons. The specimen was peripheral blood. Receptors originate from a man aged 55 to 69 who had recovered from COVID-19.

The chain has TRBV20-1 and TRBJ2-3; unclear D gene. The CDR3 is 11 amino acids. V was cut by 2 bases and J by 5 bases, with 5 bases left in between. Germline V lookup: CDR1 DFQATT, CDR2 SNEGSKA (reference sequence). The CDR3 loop reads CSARHGDTQYF. The CDR3 coding sequence is TGCAGTGCTAGACACGGAGATACGCAGTATTTT.

The chain combines TRBV28 with TRBJ1-4; a weak D match, TRBD1 (5 bases). Germline assignment: CDR1 MDHEN and CDR2 SYDVKM. This CDR3 comprises 10 residues. V lost 6 bases, J lost 14 bases, and 10 bases lay in between. This CDR3 reads CASRRGGLFF. The CDR3 DNA follows: TGTGCCAGCAGAAGGGGAGGGCTGTTTTTT. The variable domain in full, completed from reference TRBV28 and TRBJ1-4, reads DVKVTQSSRYLVKRTGEKVFLECVQDMDHENMFWYRQDPGLGLRLIYFSYDVKMKEKGDIPEGYSVSREKKERFSLILESASTNQTSMYLCASRRGGLFFGSGTQLSVL.

The chain joins TRBV10-2 to TRBJ2-2; 10 nucleotides match TRBD2. Germline V gene data show CDR1 as WSHSY and CDR2 as SAAADI. The V gene end was trimmed by 6 bases and the J gene end by 6 bases; junction bases not matched to a gene: 4. The CDR3 consists of 14 residues. The CDR3 DNA sequence: TGCGCCAGCAGCGCGCTAGCGGGAGCCGGGGAGCTGTTTTTT. This encodes CASSALAGAGELFF.

The chain joins TRBV11-3 to TRBJ2-1; weak D call: TRBD2 (5 bases). Trimming left V 1 base short and J 4 bases short, with 11 bases between. CDR3 length: 15 amino acids. Germline V CDR1 and CDR2: SGHNT, YENEEA. The CDR3 DNA reads TGTGCCAGCAGCTTAGTTCCTAGCAGGTACAATGAGCAGTTCTTC. It translates to CASSLVPSRYNEQFF.

The count of this clone is one. V is TRBV9 and J is TRBJ2-7, with TRBD1 matching over 10 bases. This CDR3 has 14 amino acids. J gave up 6 bases and V 0 bases, and 3 bases lay outside the gene matches. The germline CDR1 and CDR2 sequences are SGDLS and YYNGEE. CDR3 sequence reads: CASSVGGDRGEQYF. CDR3 DNA sequence: TGTGCCAGCAGCGTAGGGGGGGACAGGGGCGAGCAGTACTTC.

This sequence joins TRBV25-1 and TRBJ1-2; no clear D gene. This CDR3 is 13 amino acids long. V was shortened by 2 bases and J by 4 bases, with 8 bases between the two germline ends. From germline, CDR1 is MGHDK and CDR2 SYGVNS. The DNA of the CDR3 is TGTGCCAGCAGTGAAGGCTCAGGCTATGGCTACACCTTC. Its translation is CASSEGSGYGYTF.

Points on this clone: This sample includes further DNA sequences coding for the same CDR3. The gene calls are TRBV5-1 and TRBJ2-2; D uncertain. V lost 1 base and J lost 0, with 7 bases in between. The CDR3 contains 15 residues. Looked up from germline, CDR1 is SGHRS and CDR2 is YFSETQ. The CDR3 loop reads CASSLSTTNTGELFF. In DNA form, the CDR3 reads TGCGCCAGCAGCTTGAGCACGACGAACACCGGGGAGCTGTTTTTT.

This chain joins TRBV3-1 (or the pseudogene TRBV3-2) and TRBJ2-1; D gene unclear. Germline CDR1 and CDR2: LGHDT and YNNKEL (reference sequence). The germline V and J ends were trimmed by 1 base and 6 bases, with 4 bases remaining between them. This CDR3 region has 12 residues. The CDR3 spells CASSQARNEQFF. In DNA, the CDR3 is TGTGCCAGCAGCCAAGCCCGCAATGAGCAGTTCTTC.

J is TRBJ1-4 and V is TRBV27; 7 bases are a match to TRBD1. Looked up from germline, CDR1 is MNHEY and CDR2 is SMNVEV (reference sequence). CDR3 length equals 15 residues. J lost 5 bases, V lost 3 bases, and 6 bases had no gene match. The CDR3 sequence: CASSLTTGINEKLFF. In DNA, the CDR3 is TGTGCCAGCAGTTTGACGACAGGGATAAATGAAAAACTGTTTTTT.

The chain joins TRBV5-1 to TRBJ2-5; tentatively, D is TRBD2 (7 bases). V lost 1 base and J 4 bases, leaving 17 bases between the germline ends. Germline V gene lookup returns CDR1 SGHRS and CDR2 YFSETQ. This CDR3 contains 16 residues. In DNA, the CDR3 is TGCGCCAGCAGCTTGCTAGCTGGGGGGGGCTCAGAGACCCAGTACTTC. As protein: CASSLLAGGGSETQYF.

This clone was detected only a few times. V is TRBV6-5 and J is TRBJ2-1; the match to TRBD1 covers 7 bases. Germline V gene sequence: CDR1 MNHEY, CDR2 SVGAGI. The CDR3 loop spans 12 amino acids. Trimming at V came to 10 bases and at J to 8 bases, leaving 8 bases not matched to a gene. CDR3 nucleotides: TGTGCCATATCGGGACAGCCAGATGAGCAGTTCTTC. Protein product: CAISGQPDEQFF.